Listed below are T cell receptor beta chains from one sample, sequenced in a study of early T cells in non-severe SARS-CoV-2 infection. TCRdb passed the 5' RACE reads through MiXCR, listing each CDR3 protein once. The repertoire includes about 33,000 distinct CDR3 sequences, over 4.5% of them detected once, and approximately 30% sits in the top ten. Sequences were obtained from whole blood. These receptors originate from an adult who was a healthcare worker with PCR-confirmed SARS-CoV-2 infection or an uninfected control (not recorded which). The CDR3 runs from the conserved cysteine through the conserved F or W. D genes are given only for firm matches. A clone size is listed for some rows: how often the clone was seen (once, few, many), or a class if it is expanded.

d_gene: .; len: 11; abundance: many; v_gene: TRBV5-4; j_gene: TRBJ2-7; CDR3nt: TGTGCCAGCAGCTCTGTCTACGAGCAGTACTTC; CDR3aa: CASSSVYEQYF
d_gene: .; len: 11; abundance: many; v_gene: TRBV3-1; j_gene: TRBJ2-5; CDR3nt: TGTGCCAGCAGCCAAGGAGGCAAGAGGTACTTC; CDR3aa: CASSQGGKRYF
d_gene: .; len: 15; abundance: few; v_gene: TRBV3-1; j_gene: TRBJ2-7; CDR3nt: TGTGCCAGCAGCCAAGGCCCCGGAGACCCCTACGAGCAGTACTTC; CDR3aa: CASSQGPGDPYEQYF
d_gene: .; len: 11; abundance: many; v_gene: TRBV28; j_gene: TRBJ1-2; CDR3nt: TGTGCCAGCAGTTTGGGGAGGAGCTACACCTTC; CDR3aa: CASSLGRSYTF
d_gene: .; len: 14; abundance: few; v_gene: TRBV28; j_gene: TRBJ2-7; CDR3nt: TGTGCCAGCAGTTTACCGGGGGGCAGGAACGAGCAGTACTTC; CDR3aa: CASSLPGGRNEQYF
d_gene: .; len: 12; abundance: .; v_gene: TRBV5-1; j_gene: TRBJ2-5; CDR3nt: TGCGCCAGCAGCCAATCGCGAGAGACCCAGTACTTC; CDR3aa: CASSQSRETQYF
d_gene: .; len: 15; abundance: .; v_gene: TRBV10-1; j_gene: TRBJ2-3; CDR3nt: TGCGCCAGCAGTGACCACAGGGCGTTCAGGGATACGCAGTATTTT; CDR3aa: CASSDHRAFRDTQYF
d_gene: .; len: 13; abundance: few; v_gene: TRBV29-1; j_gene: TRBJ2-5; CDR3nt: TGCAGCGTTGAAGTGGGGGCCGACGAGACCCAGTACTTC; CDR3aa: CSVEVGADETQYF
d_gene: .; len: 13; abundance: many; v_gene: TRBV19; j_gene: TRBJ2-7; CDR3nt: TGTGCCAGTAGACAGGCCGGCTCCTACGAGCAGTACTTC; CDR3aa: CASRQAGSYEQYF
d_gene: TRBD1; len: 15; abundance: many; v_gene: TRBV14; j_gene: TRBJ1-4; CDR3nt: TGTGCCAGCAGCCCTCGGACAGGGTCTGATGAAAAACTGTTTTTT; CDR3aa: CASSPRTGSDEKLFF
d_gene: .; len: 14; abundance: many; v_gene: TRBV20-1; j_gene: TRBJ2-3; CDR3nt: TGCAGTGCTCTCGAGACTACTAGCACAGATACGCAGTATTTT; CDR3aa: CSALETTSTDTQYF
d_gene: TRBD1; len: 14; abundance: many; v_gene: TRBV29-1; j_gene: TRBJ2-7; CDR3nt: TGCAGCGTTGAAACTCCGGGACAGGGCCTCGAGCAGTACTTC; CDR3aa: CSVETPGQGLEQYF
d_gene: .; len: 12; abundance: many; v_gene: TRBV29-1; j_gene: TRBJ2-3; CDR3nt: TGCAGCGTAGACATCAGCACAGATACGCAGTATTTT; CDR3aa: CSVDISTDTQYF
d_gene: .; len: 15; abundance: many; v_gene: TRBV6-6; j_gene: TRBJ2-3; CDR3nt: TGTGCCAGCAGCCCAGGGATCGGGCGCACAGATACGCAGTATTTT; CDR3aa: CASSPGIGRTDTQYF
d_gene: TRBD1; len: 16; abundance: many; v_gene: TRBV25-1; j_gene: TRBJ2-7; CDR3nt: TGTGCCAGCAGTGACCGTCGACAGGGATTGACCTACGAGCAGTACTTC; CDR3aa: CASSDRRQGLTYEQYF
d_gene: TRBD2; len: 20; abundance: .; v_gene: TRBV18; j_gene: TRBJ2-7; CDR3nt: TGTGCCAGCTCACCTACTCCCGGGACTAGCTTTCAATCTAGCTCCTACGAGCAGTACTTC; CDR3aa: CASSPTPGTSFQSSSYEQYF
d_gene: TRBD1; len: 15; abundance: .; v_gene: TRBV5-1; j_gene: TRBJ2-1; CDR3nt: TGCGCCAGCAGCCCCGGGACAGGGGGTACGAATGAGCAGTTCTTC; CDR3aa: CASSPGTGGTNEQFF
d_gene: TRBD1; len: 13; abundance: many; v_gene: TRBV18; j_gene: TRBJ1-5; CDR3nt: TGTGCCAGCTCACCCGACAGGGATCAGCCCCAGCATTTT; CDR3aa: CASSPDRDQPQHF
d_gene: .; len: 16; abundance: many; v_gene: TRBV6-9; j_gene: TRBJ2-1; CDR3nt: TGTGCCAGCAGTTATTCGAGGGGGGGGACCTACAATGAGCAGTTCTTC; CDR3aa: CASSYSRGGTYNEQFF
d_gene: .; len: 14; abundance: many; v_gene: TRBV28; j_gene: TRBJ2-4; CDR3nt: TGTGCCAGCAGTAACCAACGGCAGGGAAACATTCAGTACTTC; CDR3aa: CASSNQRQGNIQYF
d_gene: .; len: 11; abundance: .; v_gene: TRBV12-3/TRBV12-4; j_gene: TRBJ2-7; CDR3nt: TGTGCCAGCAGTTCCTACGACGAGCAGTACTTC; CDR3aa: CASSSYDEQYF
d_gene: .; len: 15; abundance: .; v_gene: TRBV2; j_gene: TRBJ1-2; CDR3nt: TGTGCCAGCGTAGGTGGCGGGGACAAAAACTATGGCTACACCTTC; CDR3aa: CASVGGGDKNYGYTF
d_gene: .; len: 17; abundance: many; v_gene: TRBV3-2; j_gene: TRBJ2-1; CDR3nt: TGTGCCAGCAGCCGCAATAGGGCGCTGAGCTCCTACAATGAGCAGTTCTTC; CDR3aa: CASSRNRALSSYNEQFF
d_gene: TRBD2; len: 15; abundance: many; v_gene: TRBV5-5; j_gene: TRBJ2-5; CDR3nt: TGTGCCAGCAGCTCCGGGACTAGCGGGAGAGAGACCCAGTACTTC; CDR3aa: CASSSGTSGRETQYF
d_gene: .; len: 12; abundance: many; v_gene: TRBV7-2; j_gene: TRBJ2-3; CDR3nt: TGTGCCATCATAAAGGCCGGGGATACGCAGTATTTT; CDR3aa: CAIIKAGDTQYF
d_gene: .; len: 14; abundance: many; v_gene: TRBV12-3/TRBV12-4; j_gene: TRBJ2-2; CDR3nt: TGTGCCAGCAGTACTTGGGGGGGCGACGGGGAGCTGTTTTTT; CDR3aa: CASSTWGGDGELFF
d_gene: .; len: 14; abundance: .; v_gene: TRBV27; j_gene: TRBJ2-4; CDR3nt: TGTGCCAACAATCCGTCGGGGAAGAAAAACATTCAGTACTTC; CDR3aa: CANNPSGKKNIQYF
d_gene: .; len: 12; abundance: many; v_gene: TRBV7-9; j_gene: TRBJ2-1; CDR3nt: TGTGCCAGCAGCCCCCTGGGAAATGAGCAGTTCTTC; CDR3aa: CASSPLGNEQFF
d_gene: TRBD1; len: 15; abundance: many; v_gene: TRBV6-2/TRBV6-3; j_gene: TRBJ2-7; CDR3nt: TGTGCCAGCAGAGAGACAGGGGGTGCCTCCTACGAGCAGTACTTC; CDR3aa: CASRETGGASYEQYF
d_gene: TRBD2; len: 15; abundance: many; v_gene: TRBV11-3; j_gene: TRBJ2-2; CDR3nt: TGTGCCAGCAGCCGGGTAGCGGGACTCACCGGGGAGCTGTTTTTT; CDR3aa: CASSRVAGLTGELFF
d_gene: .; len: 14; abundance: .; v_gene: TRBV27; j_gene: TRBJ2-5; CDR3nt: TGTGTCAGCAGTATGAAAGGGCTCGGGGTGACCCAGTACTTC; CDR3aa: CVSSMKGLGVTQYF
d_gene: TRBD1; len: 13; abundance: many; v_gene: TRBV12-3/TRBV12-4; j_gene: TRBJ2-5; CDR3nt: TGTGCCAGCAGTAAGACAGGGAAAGAGACCCAGTACTTC; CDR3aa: CASSKTGKETQYF
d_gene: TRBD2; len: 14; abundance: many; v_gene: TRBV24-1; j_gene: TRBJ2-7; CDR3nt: TGTGCCACCAGTAGACTAGCGGGGGAGCGGGAGCAGTACTTC; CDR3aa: CATSRLAGEREQYF
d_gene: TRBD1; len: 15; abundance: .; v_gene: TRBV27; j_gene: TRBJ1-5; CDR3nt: TGTGCCAGCAGTCCCGGGACAGGGTCCCATCAGCCCCAGCATTTT; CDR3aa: CASSPGTGSHQPQHF
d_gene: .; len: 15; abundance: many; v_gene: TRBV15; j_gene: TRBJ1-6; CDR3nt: TGTGCCACCAGCAGAGAACGAAGCGGGGGGCGGCCCCTCCACTTT; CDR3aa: CATSRERSGGRPLHF
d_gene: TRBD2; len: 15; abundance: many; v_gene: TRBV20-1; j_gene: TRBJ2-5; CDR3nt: TGCAGTGCTAGGCCCCAAGCGGGAGGGAGAGAGACCCAGTACTTC; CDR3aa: CSARPQAGGRETQYF
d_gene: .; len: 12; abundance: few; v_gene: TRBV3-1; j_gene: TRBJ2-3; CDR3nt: TGTGCCAGCAGCCAAAGGCGGGATACGCAGTATTTT; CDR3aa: CASSQRRDTQYF
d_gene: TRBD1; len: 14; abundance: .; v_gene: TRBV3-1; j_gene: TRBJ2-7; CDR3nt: TGTGCCAGCAGCCCCTGGACAGGGAGCTACGAGCAGTACTTC; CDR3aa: CASSPWTGSYEQYF
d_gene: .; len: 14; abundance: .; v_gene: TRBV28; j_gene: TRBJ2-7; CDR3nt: TGTGCCAGCAGTATCGCTGGGAGCATCTACGAGCAGTACTTC; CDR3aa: CASSIAGSIYEQYF
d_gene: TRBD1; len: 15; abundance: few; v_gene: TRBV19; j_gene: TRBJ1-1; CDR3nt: TGTGCCAGTACCTTTGGACAGGGGTTAGGCACTGAAGCTTTCTTT; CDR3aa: CASTFGQGLGTEAFF
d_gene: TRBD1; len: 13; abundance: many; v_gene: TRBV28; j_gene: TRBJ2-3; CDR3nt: TGTGCCAGCAGAAGACAGGGGGCAGATACGCAGTATTTT; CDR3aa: CASRRQGADTQYF
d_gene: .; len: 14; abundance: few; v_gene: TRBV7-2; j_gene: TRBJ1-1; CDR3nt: TGTGCCAGCAGCTTTCAACAGGGAATCACTGAAGCTTTCTTT; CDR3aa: CASSFQQGITEAFF
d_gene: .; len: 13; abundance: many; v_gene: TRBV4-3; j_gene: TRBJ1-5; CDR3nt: TGCGCCAGCAGCCAGAACAGGGTTCAGCCCCAGCATTTT; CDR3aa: CASSQNRVQPQHF
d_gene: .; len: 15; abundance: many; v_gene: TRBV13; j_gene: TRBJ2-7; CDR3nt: TGTGCCAGCAGCTTAGCGGGGAAAAGCTCCTACGAGCAGTACTTC; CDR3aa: CASSLAGKSSYEQYF
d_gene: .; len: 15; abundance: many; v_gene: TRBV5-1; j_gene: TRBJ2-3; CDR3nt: TGCGCCAGCAGCTTAGGGTCGAAACTCACAGATACGCAGTATTTT; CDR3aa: CASSLGSKLTDTQYF